These 8 T cell receptor beta chains share one sample of origin, sequenced in a study of shared clonotypes between healthy human individuals. Here immunoSEQ multiplex PCR was the method, and the copy in TCRdb shows in-frame clones only, minus some. This table has about 980,000 clones, 70% to 85% appearing once. Sequencing used memory CD4+ T cells sorted from blood. The subset: CD45RA-negative fraction. Every receptor here comes from a man between 18 and 35 years old in good health.

V gene TRBV28 combines with J gene TRBJ2-7; no clear D. The CDR3 length is 12 residues. V lost 4 bases and J 3 bases, leaving 7 bases between the germline ends. From germline, CDR1 is MDHEN and CDR2 SYDVKM. The DNA of the CDR3 is TGTGCCAGCAGTTCCCCTTTCTACGAGCAGTACTTC. It is translated as CASSSPFYEQYF.

The chain is built from TRBV5-1 and TRBJ1-5; no reliable D call. The length of the CDR3 is 14 residues. V lost 4 bases and J 0 bases, leaving 8 bases between the germline ends. Germline V gene lookup returns CDR1 SGHRS and CDR2 YFSETQ. CDR3 in DNA: TGCGCCAGCAGCCCGACCCCTAGCAATCAGCCCCAGCATTTT. Translated, it gives CASSPTPSNQPQHF.

With regard to this clone: It differs at one base from a far larger clone, so likely a read error. Other DNA variants within this sample encode the same CDR3. V is TRBV5-4 and J is TRBJ2-3; no definite D call. The V end was cut by 3 bases, the J end by 0 bases, with 2 bases between. The CDR3 runs 12 residues. Germline-derived CDR1 and CDR2 are SGHNT and YYREEE (reference sequence). The CDR3 here is CASSSSTDTQYF. The CDR3 region has the DNA TGTGCCAGCAGCTCGAGCACAGATACGCAGTATTTT.

The chain is built from TRBV5-1 and TRBJ2-3, with no clear D. The CDR3 consists of 15 residues. Trimming removed 1 base from V and 0 bases from J, with 9 bases in between. The V gene's germline CDR1 is SGHRS and CDR2 YFSETQ. The CDR3 DNA is TGCGCCAGCAGCTTGAAACAGTCTAGCACAGATACGCAGTATTTT. As protein: CASSLKQSSTDTQYF.

The rearrangement joins TRBV9 to TRBJ2-1, with 14 positions matching TRBD2. The germline V gene encodes CDR1 SGDLS and CDR2 YYNGEE. The CDR3 has 16 amino acids. Unmatched junction bases numbered 2, after V lost 0 bases and J lost 6 bases. The CDR3 sequence is CASSVGGTSGSNEQFF. The CDR3 nucleotides read TGTGCCAGCAGCGTAGGCGGGACTAGCGGGAGCAATGAGCAGTTCTTC.

This clone has more than one count but fewer than ten. This chain uses TRBV2 with TRBJ1-1; 10 bases line up with TRBD1. The CDR3 length is 11 residues. Germline CDR1 is SNHLY and CDR2 is FYNNEI. With V trimmed by 7 bases and J by 10 bases, 3 bases remained unmatched. The CDR3 sequence is CASTRDRGAFF. As DNA, the CDR3 is TGTGCCAGCACCAGGGACAGGGGAGCTTTCTTT.

The genes are TRBV7-9 and TRBJ1-1; 9 nucleotides agree with TRBD1. With 5 bases clipped from V and 7 bases from J, the junction kept 14 bases outside the gene matches. The CDR3 consists of 16 residues. The germline V gene encodes CDR1 SEHNR and CDR2 FQNEAQ (reference sequence). This CDR3 reads CASSNQGRQGDDEAFF. The CDR3 region has the DNA TGTGCCAGCAGCAACCAAGGTAGACAGGGGGATGATGAAGCTTTCTTT.

The CDR3 nucleotides read TGTGCCAGCAGCTTAAGGGGGCAGGGGGACTACGAGCAGTACTTC. Its translation: CASSLRGQGDYEQYF. The rearrangement joins TRBV11-2 to TRBJ2-7; 7 bases map to TRBD1. Germline values: CDR1 SGHAT, CDR2 FQNNGV. Germline trimming cut 2 bases from V and 3 bases from J; bases unmatched to any gene: 7. The CDR3 totals 15 residues.